Listed below are T cell receptor beta chains from one sample, sequenced in a study of T-cell reconstitution after alpha-beta-depleted transplantation in children. MiXCR was run by TCRdb on the PCR reads, yielding one entry per CDR3 protein. The sample has approximately 520,000 distinct CDR3 sequences, roughly 11% seen once. Sequenced material: PBMCs, mostly from graft donor cells, taken 180 days after TCRalphabeta/CD19-depleted stem cell transplant. These receptors were obtained from a female patient between 2 and 15 years old who had a stem cell transplant for aplastic anemia, so the T cells may come from the graft donor. Each CDR3 is given with its conserved first and last residue. A D gene is named only where the DNA matches it firmly. Clone size is given for some rows only: seen once, a few or many times, or a class if the clone is expanded.

abundance	d_gene	v_gene	j_gene	CDR3aa	CDR3nt
few	.	TRBV4-3	TRBJ2-5	CASSQDNAGLQETQYF	TGCGCCAGCAGCCAAGATAATGCGGGGCTACAAGAGACCCAGTACTTC
many	.	TRBV6-5	TRBJ2-3	CASSYSTPGGGRGTQYF	TGTGCCAGCAGTTACTCGACCCCCGGGGGAGGCCGGGGTACGCAGTATTTT
.	.	TRBV7-2	TRBJ1-2	CASSALGGYTF	TGTGCCAGCAGCGCCCTAGGGGGCTACACCTTC
many	TRBD1	TRBV6-5	TRBJ2-1	CASSYQGQINEQFF	TGTGCCAGCAGTTACCAGGGACAGATCAATGAGCAGTTCTTC
many	.	TRBV20-1	TRBJ2-2	CSARVGPANTGELFF	TGCAGTGCTAGAGTGGGACCAGCGAACACCGGGGAGCTGTTTTTT
few	.	TRBV12-3/TRBV12-4	TRBJ2-3	CASSWAPGWTADTQYF	TGTGCCAGCAGTTGGGCTCCCGGTTGGACAGCAGATACGCAGTATTTT
few	TRBD1	TRBV5-8	TRBJ2-3	CASSSGQSNTDTQYF	TGTGCCAGCAGCTCGGGACAGAGTAACACAGATACGCAGTATTTT
few	.	TRBV14	TRBJ1-2	CASSQEETYGYTF	TGTGCCAGCAGCCAAGAGGAGACCTATGGCTACACCTTC
.	.	TRBV24-1	TRBJ2-5	CATSDSDRYQETQYF	TGTGCCACCAGTGACTCCGACAGGTACCAAGAGACCCAGTACTTC
few	TRBD2	TRBV3-1	TRBJ2-1	CASSHLSGTLSYNEQFF	TGTGCCAGCAGCCACCTAAGCGGGACCCTCTCCTACAATGAGCAGTTCTTC
many	.	TRBV20-1	TRBJ2-5	CSAGTRPQETQYF	TGCAGTGCTGGGACCCGGCCCCAAGAGACCCAGTACTTC
few	.	TRBV12-3/TRBV12-4	TRBJ1-5	CASRPGGNNQPQHF	TGTGCCAGCAGGCCTGGAGGGAATAATCAGCCCCAGCATTTT
many	.	TRBV5-6	TRBJ2-4	CASSLLTGRNIQYF	TGTGCCAGCAGCTTACTAACAGGGAGAAACATTCAGTACTTC
few	.	TRBV12-3/TRBV12-4	TRBJ2-3	CASSLKSHSSTDTQYF	TGTGCCAGCAGTTTAAAGAGTCACTCGAGCACAGATACGCAGTATTTT
few	.	TRBV12-3/TRBV12-4	TRBJ2-4	CASSLDWQGYIQYF	TGTGCCAGCAGTCTAGACTGGCAGGGGTACATTCAGTACTTC
.	TRBD2	TRBV3-1	TRBJ2-1	CATSQEDLAGGFNEQFF	TGTGCCACCAGCCAAGAGGACTTAGCGGGAGGGTTTAATGAGCAGTTCTTC
.	TRBD2	TRBV10-3	TRBJ2-1	CAITSPRVAGIHEQFF	TGTGCCATAACCTCCCCACGGGTAGCGGGAATCCATGAGCAGTTCTTC
many	.	TRBV12-3/TRBV12-4	TRBJ1-3	CASSEVWRNTIYF	TGTGCCAGCAGTGAAGTCTGGCGAAACACCATATATTTT
few	TRBD2	TRBV9	TRBJ2-3	CASSVEAGAISTDTQYF	TGTGCCAGCAGCGTAGAAGCGGGAGCAATAAGCACAGATACGCAGTATTTT
few	TRBD2	TRBV20-1	TRBJ2-7	CSARLAGVHEQYF	TGCAGTGCTAGACTAGCGGGAGTTCACGAGCAGTACTTC
.	.	TRBV7-3	TRBJ2-1	CASSLVGGGVYNEQFF	TGTGCCAGCAGCTTAGTAGGGGGAGGAGTCTACAATGAGCAGTTCTTC
.	.	TRBV5-6	TRBJ1-4	CASSLAGLTATNEKLFF	TGTGCCAGCAGCTTGGCTGGCCTGACGGCAACTAATGAAAAACTGTTTTTT
few	.	TRBV7-2	TRBJ2-5	CASSFSGAETQYF	TGTGCCAGCAGCTTTTCAGGGGCAGAGACCCAGTACTTC
.	.	TRBV28	TRBJ1-2	CASSLYQTGHYGYTF	TGTGCCAGCAGTTTATACCAAACAGGGCACTATGGCTACACCTTC
.	TRBD1	TRBV7-3	TRBJ2-2	CASSADRGLDTGELFF	TGTGCCAGCAGCGCAGACAGGGGGCTAGACACCGGGGAGCTGTTTTTT
.	TRBD2	TRBV5-1	TRBJ2-3	CASSPGGAGGDTQYF	TGCGCCAGCAGTCCCGGGGGAGCGGGAGGTGATACGCAGTATTTT
few	.	TRBV5-8	TRBJ1-6	CASSRQWGNSPLHF	TGTGCCAGCAGCCGTCAGTGGGGTAATTCACCCCTCCACTTT
.	.	TRBV11-2	TRBJ1-5	CASSRWPEYSNQPQHF	TGTGCCAGCAGCCGCTGGCCAGAGTATAGCAATCAGCCCCAGCATTTT
many	.	TRBV2	TRBJ1-6	CASRLANSPLHF	TGTGCCAGCAGATTAGCTAATTCACCCCTCCACTTT
.	.	TRBV6-2/TRBV6-3	TRBJ2-7	CASSWDGTYEQYF	TGTGCCAGCAGTTGGGACGGTACCTACGAGCAGTACTTC
few	.	TRBV25-1	TRBJ1-2	CASSESGGYGYTF	TGTGCCAGCAGTGAATCCGGGGGCTATGGCTACACCTTC
few	TRBD2	TRBV12-3/TRBV12-4	TRBJ2-3	CASSLALAGGDTQYF	TGTGCCAGCAGTTTAGCCCTAGCGGGAGGGGATACGCAGTATTTT
many	.	TRBV20-1	TRBJ2-3	CSASRGTHLTDTQYF	TGCAGTGCTAGTCGGGGGACTCACCTCACAGATACGCAGTATTTT
many	.	TRBV29-1	TRBJ1-1	CSVPMDTEAFF	TGCAGCGTTCCAATGGACACTGAAGCTTTCTTT
few	TRBD1	TRBV7-9	TRBJ1-2	CASSLPRTGNYGYTF	TGTGCCAGCAGCTTACCCAGGACAGGGAACTATGGCTACACCTTC
few	TRBD2	TRBV20-1	TRBJ2-5	CSARISGTLETQYF	TGCAGTGCTAGAATTAGCGGGACTTTGGAGACCCAGTACTTC
.	TRBD2	TRBV28	TRBJ2-2	CASSFHLEASVAGGTSGELFF	TGTGCCAGCAGTTTTCATTTAGAGGCTTCGGTAGCGGGAGGAACCTCCGGGGAGCTGTTTTTT
.	TRBD2	TRBV20-1	TRBJ2-3	CSAIGPGGRGDTQYF	TGCAGTGCTATAGGACCGGGCGGGAGGGGGGATACGCAGTATTTT
.	TRBD1	TRBV29-1	TRBJ2-5	CSVYPGQGAETQYF	TGCAGCGTTTATCCTGGACAGGGGGCTGAGACCCAGTACTTC
few	.	TRBV7-8	TRBJ2-3	CASSSWGGASTDTQYF	TGTGCCAGCAGTTCTTGGGGGGGGGCTAGCACAGATACGCAGTATTTT
many	TRBD1	TRBV5-1	TRBJ1-1	CASSSTGEADTEAFF	TGCGCCAGCAGCTCTACAGGGGAAGCGGACACTGAAGCTTTCTTT
few	.	TRBV20-1	TRBJ2-7	CSASGRYEQYF	TGCAGTGCTAGCGGGAGATACGAGCAGTACTTC
many	TRBD1	TRBV2	TRBJ2-7	CASSLTGGRSYEQYF	TGTGCCAGCAGCCTAACAGGGGGCCGGTCCTACGAGCAGTACTTC
few	TRBD1	TRBV12-3/TRBV12-4	TRBJ1-5	CASSPSDRASNQPQHF	TGTGCCAGCAGTCCCTCTGACAGGGCCAGCAATCAGCCCCAGCATTTT
.	.	TRBV10-3	TRBJ2-2	CATKGTGELFF	TGTGCCACGAAGGGCACCGGGGAGCTGTTTTTT
.	.	TRBV25-1	TRBJ1-1	CASTPPGLNTEAFF	TGTGCCAGCACCCCCCCCGGGTTGAACACTGAAGCTTTCTTT
few	TRBD1	TRBV11-2	TRBJ2-2	CASSPRDRAGSGELFF	TGTGCCAGCAGCCCGAGGGACAGGGCAGGATCCGGGGAGCTGTTTTTT
many	TRBD2	TRBV15	TRBJ2-1	CATSRVLADNEQFF	TGTGCCACCAGCAGAGTGCTAGCGGACAATGAGCAGTTCTTC
many	TRBD2	TRBV9	TRBJ2-1	CASSAGLAAYNEQFF	TGTGCCAGCAGCGCGGGACTAGCGGCCTACAATGAGCAGTTCTTC
.	.	TRBV29-1	TRBJ2-1	CSAALYSSYNEQFF	TGCAGCGCCGCGCTTTATAGCTCCTACAATGAGCAGTTCTTC
.	.	TRBV5-1	TRBJ1-5	CASSADGDSNQPQHF	TGCGCCAGCAGCGCCGACGGGGATAGCAATCAGCCCCAGCATTTT
few	.	TRBV7-6	TRBJ2-2	CASSPQFLGNTGELFF	TGTGCCAGCAGCCCCCAATTTCTGGGGAACACCGGGGAGCTGTTTTTT
few	.	TRBV18	TRBJ1-2	CASSPFDYGYTF	TGTGCCAGCTCACCTTTCGACTATGGCTACACCTTC
few	.	TRBV6-1	TRBJ2-3	CASSSTGSLGTDTQYF	TGTGCCAGCAGCTCAACCGGCAGCCTAGGGACAGATACGCAGTATTTT
.	.	TRBV19	TRBJ1-6	CASSTPRGRRGYSPLHF	TGTGCCAGTAGTACCCCTCGAGGGCGGCGGGGTTATTCACCCCTCCACTTT